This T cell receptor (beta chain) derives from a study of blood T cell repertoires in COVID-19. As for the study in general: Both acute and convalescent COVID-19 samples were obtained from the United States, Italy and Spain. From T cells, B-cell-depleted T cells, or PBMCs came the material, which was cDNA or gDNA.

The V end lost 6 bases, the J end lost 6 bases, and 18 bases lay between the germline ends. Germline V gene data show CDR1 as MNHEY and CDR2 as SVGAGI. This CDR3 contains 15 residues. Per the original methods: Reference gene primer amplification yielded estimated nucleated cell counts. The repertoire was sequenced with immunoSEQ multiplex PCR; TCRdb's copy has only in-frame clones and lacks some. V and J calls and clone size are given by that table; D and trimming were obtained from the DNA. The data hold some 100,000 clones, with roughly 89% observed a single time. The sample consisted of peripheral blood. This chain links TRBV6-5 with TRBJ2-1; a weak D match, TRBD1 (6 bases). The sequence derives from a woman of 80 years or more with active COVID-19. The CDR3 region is CASSPIGTRGNEQFF. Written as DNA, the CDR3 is TGTGCCAGCAGCCCAATAGGGACAAGGGGCAATGAGCAGTTCTTC.